The 3 T cell receptor beta chains reported below all come from one sample, sequenced in a study of blood T cell repertoires in COVID-19 (dated by TCRdb to about 2020). The method behind the library was the immunoSEQ multiplex PCR assay. TCRdb provides this immuneACCESS table in a form limited to in-frame rearrangements. Some clones are lacking; in checked studies, under half of them reflect an unresolved V gene, and why the rest are absent is not known. The sample includes 200,000 or so clones, with approximately 86% observed a single time. The ten largest clones add up to 2.1% of the sample. Sequencing was carried out using peripheral blood. Receptors originate from a man between 65 and 85 years old with active or convalescent COVID-19.

The chain uses TRBV3-1 (or the pseudogene TRBV3-2) and TRBJ1-1; 10 bases map to TRBD1. This CDR3 region has 17 residues. Germline V lookup: CDR1 LGHDT, CDR2 YNNKEL (reference sequence). V lost 4 bases, J lost 2 bases, and 10 bases stayed unmatched. The CDR3 nucleotides are TGTGCCAGCAGCCCTAGCGCCGGACAGGGGGGAAACACTGAAGCTTTCTTT. Translation gives CASSPSAGQGGNTEAFF.

This clone appeared a few times. The chain links TRBV4-3 to TRBJ2-5; TRBD2 might be the D (6 bases). The germline V gene has CDR1 LGHNA and CDR2 YSLEER. Trimming pared 1 base from V and 0 bases from J, leaving 6 bases between. The CDR3 is 14 residues long. In nucleotides, the CDR3 is TGCGCCAGCAGCCAAGGGGGGGACCAAGAGACCCAGTACTTC. It is translated as CASSQGGDQETQYF.

The chain employs TRBV28 and TRBJ1-5, with D perhaps matching TRBD1 (6 bases). Germline-derived CDR1 and CDR2 are MDHEN and SYDVKM. Trimming took off 10 bases at V and 3 bases at J, with 16 bases between the two ends. CDR3 size: 14 residues. The chain's CDR3 is CATKTGPSNQPQHF. CDR3 sequence (DNA): TGTGCCACCAAGACAGGACCTTCCAATCAGCCCCAGCATTTT.